These 32 T cell receptor beta chains share one sample of origin, sequenced in a study of cytomegalovirus exposure and HLA in healthy donors. The protocol was immunoSEQ multiplex PCR, while the TCRdb copy is restricted to in-frame clones and leaves out a portion. This sample has 150,000 to 200,000 clones, with around 84% found just once. Material: PBMCs. These receptors were obtained from a man younger than 35 in good health and CMV-seropositive.

The J gene is TRBJ2-1, the V gene TRBV7-2, with 9 bases fitting TRBD2. Trimming took 1 base from V and 2 from J; bases not matched to a gene: 0. Germline V gene lookup returns CDR1 SGHTA and CDR2 FQGNSA. The CDR3 length is 15 residues. The CDR3 loop reads CASSLGGRAYNEQFF. The DNA of the CDR3 is TGTGCCAGCAGCTTAGGCGGGAGGGCCTACAATGAGCAGTTCTTC.

This clone was seen ten or more times. The rearrangement joins TRBV7-9 to TRBJ2-3, with 10 bases matching TRBD2. CDR1 SEHNR and CDR2 FQNEAQ come from the germline V gene (reference sequence). The CDR3 covers 18 residues. The junction had 12 bases not matched to a gene; V was cut back by 4 bases and J by 2 bases. The CDR3, as DNA: TGTGCCAGCAGCTCCAGGATAGCGGGAGGAGGTTCCACAGATACGCAGTATTTT. The encoded protein is CASSSRIAGGGSTDTQYF.

The rearrangement joins TRBV2 to TRBJ2-2; 9 bases agree with TRBD2. Germline CDR1 and CDR2: SNHLY and FYNNEI. V was clipped by 4 bases and J by 5 bases; unmatched bases: 8. The CDR3 is 16 residues long. CDR3 coding DNA: TGTGCCAGCAGTGCGTTAGCGGGAGTGACAACCGGGGAGCTGTTTTTT. Amino acid sequence: CASSALAGVTTGELFF.

The chain links TRBV9 to TRBJ2-7; D gene unclear. Trimming pared 0 bases from V and 3 bases from J, leaving 13 bases between. This CDR3 spans 15 amino acids. Germline V gene sequence: CDR1 SGDLS, CDR2 YYNGEE. This CDR3 is CASSVAPHRDYEQYF. The CDR3 nucleotides are TGTGCCAGCAGCGTAGCCCCCCATCGCGACTACGAGCAGTACTTC.

This rearrangement joins TRBV9 to TRBJ2-1; TRBD2 matches at 12 bases. The germline V gene encodes CDR1 SGDLS and CDR2 YYNGEE. The CDR3 totals 16 residues. V shed 2 bases and J 6 bases; nucleotides not matched to a gene: 6. The chain's CDR3 is CASSVGLAGGLNEQFF. Here the CDR3 DNA reads TGTGCCAGCAGCGTGGGTCTAGCGGGAGGGCTCAATGAGCAGTTCTTC.

This chain links TRBV7-2 with TRBJ2-3, with 12 bases lining up with TRBD2. Germline CDR1 is SGHTA and CDR2 is FQGNSA. The J segment lost 6 bases and the V segment lost 4 bases, leaving 5 bases of the junction unmatched. The CDR3 has 15 amino acids. CDR3 loop: CASSSGLAGMDTQYF. The CDR3 DNA reads TGTGCCAGCAGCTCTGGACTAGCGGGAATGGATACGCAGTATTTT.

The chain uses TRBV7-6 and TRBJ2-1; perhaps TRBD2 as D (5 bases). The CDR3 loop spans 16 amino acids. Trimming stripped 3 bases from V and 0 bases from J, with 12 bases between. CDR1 is SGHVS and CDR2 is FNYEAQ in the germline V gene. In DNA, the CDR3 is TGTGCCAGCAGCTTTGGCGGGCAGAGCTCCTACAATGAGCAGTTCTTC. Translation: CASSFGGQSSYNEQFF.

The table lists this clone with a count of one. V gene TRBV7-2 combines with J gene TRBJ2-7, with TRBD2 identical over 10 bases. CDR3 length: 14 residues. The V and J ends lost 5 bases and 5 bases, in that order; junction bases with no gene match: 6. Germline lookup yields CDR1 SGHTA and CDR2 FQGNSA. The CDR3 nucleotides are TGTGCCAGCAGCCTGAGGACTAGCGGCAACGAGCAGTACTTC. Its protein is CASSLRTSGNEQYF. Variable domain in full (rest from reference TRBV7-2 and TRBJ2-7): GAGVSQSPSNKVTEKGKDVELRCDPISGHTALYWYRQSLGQGLEFLIYFQGNSAPDKSGLPSDRFSAERTGGSVSTLTIQRTQQEDSAVYLCASSLRTSGNEQYFGPGTRLTVT.

The chain has TRBV11-2 and TRBJ2-5; 9 nucleotides line up with TRBD1. J lost 1 base, V lost 5 bases, and 5 bases had no gene match. This CDR3 region has 15 residues. Germline assignment: CDR1 SGHAT and CDR2 FQNNGV. In DNA, the CDR3 is TGTGCCAGCAGCCCTAACAGGGGGCCCCAAGAGACCCAGTACTTC. Protein: CASSPNRGPQETQYF. The full variable domain, its missing parts supplied by reference TRBV11-2 and TRBJ2-5, is EAGVAQSPRYKIIEKRQSVAFWCNPISGHATLYWYQQILGQGPKLLIQFQNNGVVDDSQLPKDRFSAERLKGVDSTLKIQPAKLEDSAVYLCASSPNRGPQETQYFGPGTRLLVL.

This clone has a single count. The rearrangement links TRBV15 to TRBJ2-2; 10 bases are shared with TRBD1. Germline V gives CDR1 LNHNV, CDR2 YYDKDF (reference sequence). The length of the CDR3 is 16 residues. The V and J ends lost 8 bases and 5 bases, in that order; junction bases with no gene match: 11. The CDR3 region is CATLGGTGVGTGELFF. Written as DNA, the CDR3 is TGTGCCACCCTGGGGGGGACAGGGGTGGGAACCGGGGAGCTGTTTTTT.

This clone has a single count. This chain uses TRBV7-2 with TRBJ2-7; a possible D gene is TRBD1 (5 bases). Trimming removed 3 bases from V and 3 bases from J, with 12 bases in between. CDR1 is SGHTA and CDR2 is FQGNSA in the germline V gene. The CDR3 is 14 residues long. The chain's CDR3 is CASSFSGNFYEQYF. CDR3 in DNA: TGTGCCAGCAGCTTTTCAGGGAATTTCTACGAGCAGTACTTC.

The chain recombines TRBV11-2 with TRBJ2-4; 9 bases match TRBD1. The V gene end was trimmed by 1 base and the J gene end by 6 bases; junction bases not matched to a gene: 1. CDR3 size: 14 residues. The V gene's germline CDR1 is SGHAT and CDR2 FQNNGV. The CDR3 here is CASSLAGQGNIQYF. The CDR3 DNA reads TGTGCCAGCAGCTTAGCGGGACAGGGAAACATTCAGTACTTC.

This chain links TRBV2 with TRBJ2-5; 8 positions match TRBD2. CDR1 and CDR2 from the germline V gene are SNHLY and FYNNEI. The CDR3 totals 14 residues. After removal of 2 bases from V and 5 bases from J, the junction contained 4 bases not matched to a gene. The CDR3 loop reads CASSESGSEETQYF. DNA of the CDR3: TGTGCCAGCAGTGAAAGCGGGAGTGAGGAGACCCAGTACTTC.

The chain couples TRBV27 to TRBJ1-2; maybe TRBD1 (6 bases). Germline CDR1 MNHEY, CDR2 SMNVEV (reference sequence). This CDR3 region has 15 residues. Trimming stripped 4 bases from V and 5 bases from J, with 17 bases between. The CDR3 DNA is TGTGCCAGCAGTTCATACGAAACAGGGAAATATGGCTACACCTTC. This sequence encodes CASSSYETGKYGYTF.

In DNA, the CDR3 is TGCGCCAGCAGCTTGGATGGACAGGGGTCGGTAGGAGCTTTCTTT. Residues: CASSLDGQGSVGAFF. This chain connects TRBV5-1 to TRBJ1-1; 9 bases are shared with TRBD1. The CDR3 is 15 residues long. Germline CDR1 SGHRS, CDR2 YFSETQ. V trimming: 0 bases; J trimming: 10 bases; junction bases outside the gene matches: 10.

V is TRBV5-1 and J is TRBJ2-1; D may be TRBD1 (6 bases). Germline CDR1 is SGHRS and CDR2 is YFSETQ. The CDR3 spans 15 residues. The germline V and J ends were trimmed by 1 base and 0 bases, with 8 bases remaining between them. This chain's CDR3 is CASSLTGSSYNEQFF. For the CDR3, the DNA is TGCGCCAGCAGCTTGACAGGGAGCTCCTACAATGAGCAGTTCTTC.

V usage is TRBV9 and J usage is TRBJ2-5; 7 positions agree with TRBD2. CDR3 length: 17 residues. V gave up 0 bases and J gave up 2 bases; unmatched junction bases: 10. Germline CDR1 reads SGDLS; CDR2 reads YYNGEE. CDR3 protein: CASSVATASGWQETQYF. The CDR3 bases are TGTGCCAGCAGCGTAGCTACGGCTAGCGGCTGGCAAGAGACCCAGTACTTC.

The J gene is TRBJ2-5, the V gene TRBV28; 9 bases agree with TRBD2. The junction had 4 bases not matched to a gene; V was cut back by 3 bases and J by 5 bases. Germline CDR1 and CDR2: MDHEN and SYDVKM. The CDR3 extends over 14 amino acids. This chain's CDR3 is CASSFLAGQETQYF. Written as DNA, the CDR3 is TGTGCCAGCAGTTTCCTAGCGGGACAGGAGACCCAGTACTTC.

This clone was observed a single time. J is TRBJ2-5 and V is TRBV2; D perhaps matches TRBD1 (5 bases). This CDR3 is built from 13 residues. V was shortened by 8 bases and J by 5 bases, with 15 bases between the two germline ends. Germline assignment: CDR1 SNHLY and CDR2 FYNNEI. The CDR3 DNA sequence: TGTGCCAGCTCCCAGGATAGGGGCGAGACCCAGTACTTC. Its translation is CASSQDRGETQYF. Together with reference TRBV2 and TRBJ2-5, the CDR3 gives the full variable domain: EPEVTQTPSHQVTQMGQEVILRCVPISNHLYFYWYRQILGQKVEFLVSFYNNEISEKSEIFDDQFSVERPDGSNFTLKIRSTKLEDSAMYFCASSQDRGETQYFGPGTRLLVL.

The chain uses TRBV5-4 and TRBJ2-5; 13 nucleotides align to TRBD2. V lost 3 bases and J lost 5; bases outside the gene matches: 7. The CDR3 is made up of 16 amino acids. CDR1 and CDR2 from the germline V gene are SGHNT and YYREEE (reference sequence). The CDR3 DNA reads TGTGCCAGCAGCTCCGGACTAGCGGGAGACGTGGAGACCCAGTACTTC. This translates into CASSSGLAGDVETQYF. Supplemented by reference TRBV5-4 and TRBJ2-5, the full variable domain reads ETGVTQSPTHLIKTRGQQVTLRCSSQSGHNTVSWYQQALGQGPQFIFQYYREEENGRGNFPPRFSGLQFPNYSSELNVNALELDDSALYLCASSSGLAGDVETQYFGPGTRLLVL.

CDR3 residues: CASSLDRVTEAFF. The CDR3 DNA follows: TGTGCCAGCAGTCTCGACAGGGTTACTGAAGCTTTCTTT. The chain uses TRBV6-1 and TRBJ1-1; 7 nucleotides align to TRBD1. CDR3 length: 13 residues. V shed 5 bases and J 5 bases; nucleotides not matched to a gene: 5. The germline V gene encodes CDR1 MNHNS and CDR2 SASEGT.

This chain uses TRBV9 with TRBJ2-3, with 7 nucleotides matching TRBD2. After removal of 1 base from V and 0 bases from J, the junction contained 5 bases not matched to a gene. The CDR3 has 16 residues. CDR1 is SGDLS, CDR2 YYNGEE, per germline. Written as DNA, the CDR3 is TGTGCCAGCAGCGTAAGGCTAGCGGCTAGCACAGATACGCAGTATTTT. This gives the protein CASSVRLAASTDTQYF.

V gene TRBV19 combines with J gene TRBJ2-1; D unresolved. Germline-derived CDR1 and CDR2 are LNHDA and SQIVND (reference sequence). This CDR3 spans 13 amino acids. Trimming stripped 9 bases from V and 4 bases from J, with 13 bases between. The CDR3 bases are TGTGCCAGGTACCACCCCCTATACAATGAGCAGTTCTTC. It specifies CARYHPLYNEQFF. Complete variable domain (other parts from reference TRBV19 and TRBJ2-1): DGGITQSPKYLFRKEGQNVTLSCEQNLNHDAMYWYRQDPGQGLRLIYYSQIVNDFQKGDIAEGYSVSREKKESFPLTVTSAQKNPTAFYLCARYHPLYNEQFFGPGTRLTVL.

V is TRBV14 and J is TRBJ1-2, with no clear D. The germline V gene has CDR1 SGHDN and CDR2 FVKESK. This CDR3 contains 19 residues. The V gene lost 0 bases and the J gene lost 2 bases, with 22 bases spanning the gap. Here the CDR3 DNA reads TGTGCCAGCAGCCAAGATCACGGATACTTCCAGAGGGCCAACTATGGCTACACCTTC. Encoded protein: CASSQDHGYFQRANYGYTF.

This clone showed up just a few times. The chain links TRBV2 to TRBJ1-2, with D uncertain. Trimming removed 0 bases at V and 4 bases at J, with 9 bases between. The V gene's germline CDR1 is SNHLY and CDR2 FYNNEI. CDR3 length equals 14 residues. CDR3 sequence: CASSEAQAFYGYTF. The CDR3 nucleotides read TGTGCCAGCAGTGAAGCGCAGGCATTCTATGGCTACACCTTC.

The chain carries TRBV25-1 and TRBJ1-5, with a weak D call TRBD1 (5 bases). Trimming cost V 2 bases and J 4 bases, with 9 bases left between them. The germline V gene has CDR1 MGHDK and CDR2 SYGVNS. CDR3 length: 14 residues. The CDR3 loop reads CASSEAGSNQPQHF. The DNA for the CDR3 is TGTGCCAGCAGTGAAGCAGGGTCGAATCAGCCCCAGCATTTT.

The chain is built from TRBV5-1 and TRBJ2-1; tentatively, D is TRBD1 (5 bases). The CDR3 is 13 residues long. Germline CDR1 and CDR2: SGHRS and YFSETQ. Deletions cut 2 bases from V and 4 bases from J, with 7 bases between. CDR3 amino acids: CASSFAGYNEQFF. CDR3 bases: TGCGCCAGCAGCTTTGCAGGGTACAATGAGCAGTTCTTC.

The chain uses TRBV11-2 and TRBJ1-3; no clear D gene. Germline values: CDR1 SGHAT, CDR2 FQNNGV. The CDR3 consists of 13 residues. V lost 4 bases and J 7 bases, leaving 11 bases between the germline ends. The CDR3 bases are TGTGCCAGCAGCTCCCCGCCGGGGAACACCATATATTTT. Amino acids: CASSSPPGNTIYF.

The chain has TRBV29-1 and TRBJ2-5, with TRBD1 matching 8 bases. Trimming took 3 bases from V and 4 from J; bases not matched to a gene: 7. The CDR3 sequence is 14 residues long. Per germline, CDR1 SQVTM and CDR2 ANQGSEA. The chain's CDR3 is CSVDGTGRAETQYF. CDR3 bases: TGCAGCGTTGACGGGACAGGTCGGGCAGAGACCCAGTACTTC.

This rearrangement joins TRBV5-1 to TRBJ2-7; D might be TRBD1 (6 bases). This CDR3 is built from 14 residues. V was pared by 0 bases and J by 7 bases, with 14 bases between. Germline lookup yields CDR1 SGHRS and CDR2 YFSETQ. CDR3 in DNA: TGCGCCAGCAGCTTGGTACAGGGTCTGTGGGAGCAGTACTTC. It is translated as CASSLVQGLWEQYF.

V and J are TRBV7-3 and TRBJ2-6, with D unclear. With 3 bases removed from V and 0 bases from J, the gap between germline ends came to 6 bases. The CDR3 is 15 residues long. Germline loops: CDR1 SGHTA, CDR2 FQGTGA. CDR3 in DNA: TGTGCCAGCAGCTTTCACTCCTCTGGGGCCAACGTCCTGACTTTC. Translation gives CASSFHSSGANVLTF.

This chain links TRBV7-6 with TRBJ2-2; 8 bases line up with TRBD1. Germline V gives CDR1 SGHVS, CDR2 FNYEAQ. This CDR3 has 16 amino acids. Germline trimming cut 5 bases from V and 1 base from J; bases unmatched to any gene: 6. CDR3 loop: CASSLRTGQNTGELFF. For the CDR3, the DNA is TGTGCCAGCAGCCTCAGGACAGGGCAGAACACCGGGGAGCTGTTTTTT.